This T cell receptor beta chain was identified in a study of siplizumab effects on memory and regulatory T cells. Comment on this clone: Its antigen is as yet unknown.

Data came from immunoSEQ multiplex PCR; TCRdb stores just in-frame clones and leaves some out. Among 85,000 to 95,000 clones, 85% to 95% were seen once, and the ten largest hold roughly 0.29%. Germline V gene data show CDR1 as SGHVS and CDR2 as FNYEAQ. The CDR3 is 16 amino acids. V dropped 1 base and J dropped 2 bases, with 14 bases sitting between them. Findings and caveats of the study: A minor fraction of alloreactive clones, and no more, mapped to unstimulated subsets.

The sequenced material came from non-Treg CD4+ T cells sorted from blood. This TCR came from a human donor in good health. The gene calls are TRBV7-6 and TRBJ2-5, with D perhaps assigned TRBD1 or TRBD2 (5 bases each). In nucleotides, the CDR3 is TGTGCCAGCAGCTTAGTTCGGGTAGGGGAGCAAGAGACCCAGTACTTC. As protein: CASSLVRVGEQETQYF. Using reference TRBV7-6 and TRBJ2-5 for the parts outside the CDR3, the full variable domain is GAGVSQSPRYKVTKRGQDVALRCDPISGHVSLYWYRQALGQGPEFLTYFNYEAQQDKSGLPNDRFSAERPEGSISTLTIQRTEQRDSAMYRCASSLVRVGEQETQYFGPGTRLLVL.